The 32 T cell receptor beta chains below come from one sample, sequenced in a study of blood T cell repertoires in COVID-19. Only in-frame clones appear in the TCRdb table, and some are missing; sequencing was by immunoSEQ multiplex PCR. The data hold under 200,000 clones, with around nine tenths observed a single time. The material sequenced was peripheral blood. The receptors were sampled from a man aged 65 to 85 with acute or convalescent COVID-19.

The chain has TRBV6-6 and TRBJ2-7, with a weak D call TRBD1 (5 bases). The CDR3 sequence is 14 residues long. Per the germline V gene, CDR1 is MNHNY and CDR2 is SVGAGI (reference sequence). V lost 7 bases, J lost 4 bases, and 17 bases lay in between. Written as DNA, the CDR3 is TGTGCCAGCAATCCCGAAGGGGCTGAATACGAGCAGTACTTC. As protein: CASNPEGAEYEQYF.

This clone was detected once. The V call is TRBV10-2, the J call TRBJ2-1, with 7 bases identical to TRBD1. The CDR3 sequence is 15 residues long. Germline values: CDR1 WSHSY, CDR2 SAAADI. The V segment lost 7 bases and the J segment 1 base; nucleotides outside the gene matches: 7. Written as DNA, the CDR3 is TGCGCCAGCACTCTGACAGGGAGTTCCTACAATGAGCAGTTCTTC. Amino acid sequence: CASTLTGSSYNEQFF.

The sample holds one count of this clone. The DNA for the CDR3 is TGTGCCAGCAGCTTGACACTCGGGGGGTCCTACAATGAGCAGTTCTTC. The encoded protein is CASSLTLGGSYNEQFF. The chain combines TRBV5-8 with TRBJ2-1; 7 positions agree with TRBD2. The CDR3 length is 16 residues. The junction had 5 bases not matched to a gene; V was cut back by 1 base and J by 1 base. Germline lookup yields CDR1 SGHTS and CDR2 YDEGEE. Complete variable domain (other parts from reference TRBV5-8 and TRBJ2-1): EAGVTQSPTHLIKTRGQQATLRCSPISGHTSVYWYQQALGLGLQFLLWYDEGEERNRGNFPPRFSGRQFPNYSSELNVNALELEDSALYLCASSLTLGGSYNEQFFGPGTRLTVL.

The chain carries TRBV4-1 and TRBJ2-7; TRBD2 matches 7 bases. Germline V gene lookup returns CDR1 MGHRA and CDR2 YSYEKL. V dropped 4 bases and J dropped 7; count of bases not matched to a gene: 13. The CDR3 runs to 15 residues. CDR3 amino acids: CASSPMGGTPREQYF. CDR3 in DNA: TGCGCCAGCAGCCCCATGGGGGGGACCCCTAGGGAGCAGTACTTC.

This chain links TRBV6-2 or TRBV6-3 with TRBJ1-6; 8 bases map to TRBD1. Germline V lookup: CDR1 MNHEY, CDR2 SVGEGT. Germline trimming cut 6 bases from V and 11 bases from J; bases unmatched to any gene: 15. The CDR3 loop spans 16 amino acids. This CDR3 reads CASSPTLQGAYAPLHF. Here the CDR3 DNA reads TGTGCCAGCAGCCCTACCCTTCAGGGGGCATACGCACCCCTCCACTTT.

The J gene is TRBJ2-2, the V gene TRBV24-1, with 9 positions matching TRBD1. The junction had 9 bases not matched to a gene; V was cut back by 4 bases and J by 7 bases. Germline V gives CDR1 KGHDR, CDR2 SFDVKD. This CDR3 has 16 residues. The CDR3 spells CATSDPPGTGSGELFF. CDR3 DNA sequence: TGTGCCACCAGTGACCCCCCCGGGACAGGGAGCGGGGAGCTGTTTTTT.

The chain links TRBV2 to TRBJ2-7; TRBD1 matches at 7 bases. J gave up 5 bases and V 1 base, and 8 bases lay outside the gene matches. Germline V CDR1 and CDR2: SNHLY, FYNNEI. The CDR3 is made up of 15 amino acids. CDR3 sequence (DNA): TGTGCCAGCAGTGAAGGGGTCGGCAGGGGGAACGAGCAGTACTTC. The encoded protein is CASSEGVGRGNEQYF.

The V and J genes are TRBV9 and TRBJ2-5; 8 nucleotides align to TRBD2. Unmatched junction bases numbered 9, after V lost 4 bases and J lost 1 base. Germline-derived CDR1 and CDR2 are SGDLS and YYNGEE. The CDR3 is 16 residues long. The CDR3 region has the DNA TGTGCCAGCAGCTATATGATTCGGGGGGGCCAAGAGACCCAGTACTTC. It translates to CASSYMIRGGQETQYF.

The gene calls are TRBV5-1 and TRBJ2-2; D remains unclear. CDR3 length: 14 residues. Germline lookup yields CDR1 SGHRS and CDR2 YFSETQ. With 1 base removed from V and 1 base from J, the gap between germline ends came to 5 bases. The CDR3: CASSLIMNTGELFF. The CDR3 nucleotides are TGCGCCAGCAGCTTGATAATGAACACCGGGGAGCTGTTTTTT.

The chain couples TRBV29-1 to TRBJ1-2; 8 bases agree with TRBD1. V lost 5 bases to trimming and J lost 6 bases; unmatched junction nucleotides: 2. The germline V gene has CDR1 SQVTM and CDR2 ANQGSEA. This CDR3 is built from 11 residues. CDR3 nucleotide sequence: TGCAGCGTTCGGACAGGGAATGGCTACACCTTC. Translating it yields CSVRTGNGYTF. The variable domain in full, with the rest retrieved from reference TRBV29-1 and TRBJ1-2, is SAVISQKPSRDICQRGTSLTIQCQVDSQVTMMFWYRQQPGQSLTLIATANQGSEATYESGFVIDKFPISRPNLTFSTLTVSNMSPEDSSIYLCSVRTGNGYTFGSGTRLTVV.

The chain uses TRBV24-1 and TRBJ1-2, with 8 bases that match TRBD1. This CDR3 spans 15 amino acids. Germline values: CDR1 KGHDR, CDR2 SFDVKD. J lost 4 bases, V lost 9 bases, and 12 bases had no gene match. The CDR3 DNA sequence: TGTGCCACCTCCGTTTTGACAGGGGTGGCCTATGGCTACACCTTC. Translated, it gives CATSVLTGVAYGYTF.

The V and J genes are TRBV24-1 and TRBJ2-7; perhaps TRBD1 as D (6 bases). Germline-derived CDR1 and CDR2 are KGHDR and SFDVKD. V was cut by 9 bases and J by 3 bases, with 14 bases left in between. The CDR3 is 13 amino acids. The CDR3 loop reads CATPGTHFYEQYF. CDR3 nucleotide sequence: TGTGCCACCCCAGGGACACATTTCTACGAGCAGTACTTC.

V and J are TRBV5-1 and TRBJ1-1; the match to TRBD1 covers 11 bases. Germline assignment: CDR1 SGHRS and CDR2 YFSETQ. After removal of 7 bases from V and 0 bases from J, the junction contained 8 bases not matched to a gene. The CDR3 has 16 amino acids. The CDR3 is CASRPGQGGMNTEAFF. The CDR3 DNA reads as TGCGCCAGCCGCCCGGGACAGGGGGGTATGAACACTGAAGCTTTCTTT.

The V and J genes are TRBV19 and TRBJ2-7; 7 nucleotides agree with TRBD1. The CDR3 has 14 amino acids. CDR1 and CDR2 from the germline V gene are LNHDA and SQIVND (reference sequence). J lost 2 bases, V lost 6 bases, and 7 bases had no gene match. In nucleotides, the CDR3 is TGTGCCAGTAGCAACAGGGGTAGGACCTACGAGCAGTACTTC. Its protein product is CASSNRGRTYEQYF.

The chain uses TRBV6-7 and TRBJ1-5, with no clear D. TRBV6-7 qualifies as an ORF whose function is uncertain. This CDR3 comprises 16 residues. Trimming cost V 8 bases and J 0 bases, with 17 bases left between them. CDR3 DNA sequence: TGTGCCAGCTCCTACCGGAGTTTACGTAGCAATCAGCCCCAGCATTTT. It encodes CASSYRSLRSNQPQHF.

This rearrangement joins TRBV7-2 to TRBJ2-3, with 10 bases matching TRBD2. In germline, CDR1 is SGHTA, CDR2 FQGNSA. J lost 6 bases, V lost 5 bases, and 8 bases had no gene match. CDR3 size: 15 residues. CDR3 nucleotide sequence: TGTGCCAGCAGCGCGGGACTAGCGCTCGGCGATACGCAGTATTTT. Translated, it gives CASSAGLALGDTQYF.

The genes are TRBV7-9 and TRBJ2-1, with TRBD2 matching 12 bases. V trimming: 4 bases; J trimming: 4 bases; junction bases outside the gene matches: 2. Germline loops: CDR1 SEHNR, CDR2 FQNEAQ (reference sequence). This CDR3 spans 15 amino acids. CDR3 amino acids: CASSWTSGAYNEQFF. CDR3 DNA sequence: TGTGCCAGCAGCTGGACTAGCGGGGCTTACAATGAGCAGTTCTTC.

The rearrangement joins TRBV28 to TRBJ1-4; D is undetermined. Trimming cost V 6 bases and J 7 bases, with 18 bases left between them. The germline CDR1 and CDR2 sequences are MDHEN and SYDVKM. The CDR3 contains 15 residues. The CDR3 nucleotides read TGTGCCAGCAGATCGGCCCACGCGGATGCTGAAAAACTGTTTTTT. The encoded protein is CASRSAHADAEKLFF.

This clone has a single count. The V and J genes are TRBV15 and TRBJ2-5; D gene unclear. The CDR3 has 13 amino acids. V gave up 0 bases and J gave up 5 bases, with 7 bases separating them. Looked up from germline, CDR1 is LNHNV and CDR2 is YYDKDF (reference sequence). CDR3 amino acids: CATSRDSLETQYF. The CDR3, as DNA: TGTGCCACCAGCAGAGATTCTTTGGAGACCCAGTACTTC.

This clone was seen a single time. The chain recombines TRBV18 with TRBJ2-1, with D possibly TRBD1 on 6 matching bases. Per the germline V gene, CDR1 is KGHSH and CDR2 is LQKENI. V lost 0 bases and J lost 7, with 13 bases in between. The CDR3 loop spans 15 amino acids. In DNA, the CDR3 is TGTGCCAGCTCACCACCTAACAGGGAATCGAATGAGCAGTTCTTC. Translation gives CASSPPNRESNEQFF.

This sequence joins TRBV9 and TRBJ2-5, with TRBD2 identical over 11 bases. The germline V gene encodes CDR1 SGDLS and CDR2 YYNGEE. The CDR3 length is 19 residues. The ends lost 0 bases at V and 1 base at J; junction bases unmatched: 11. The CDR3 region has the DNA TGTGCCAGCAGCGTAGCTGGGCTAGCGGGAGGTCGGGGCCAAGAGACCCAGTACTTC. Translating gives CASSVAGLAGGRGQETQYF.

The chain has TRBV18 and TRBJ2-7; 9 nucleotides agree with TRBD2. V dropped 6 bases and J dropped 2; count of bases not matched to a gene: 8. The CDR3 consists of 15 residues. The germline gives CDR1 KGHSH, CDR2 LQKENI. The CDR3 nucleotides read TGTGCCAGCTCTCCGGGGAGCGGGGGGCCCTACGAGCAGTACTTC. It is translated as CASSPGSGGPYEQYF. Using reference TRBV18 and TRBJ2-7 for the parts outside the CDR3, the full variable domain is NAGVMQNPRHLVRRRGQEARLRCSPMKGHSHVYWYRQLPEEGLKFMVYLQKENIIDESGMPKERFSAEFPKEGPSILRIQQVVRGDSAAYFCASSPGSGGPYEQYFGPGTRLTVT.

The chain combines TRBV29-1 with TRBJ1-2, with D uncertain. V lost 0 bases and J lost 6, with 11 bases in between. CDR1 and CDR2 from the germline V gene are SQVTM and ANQGSEA. This CDR3 comprises 13 residues. CDR3 in DNA: TGCAGCGTTGAAGACCACCCGAGGGATGGCTACACCTTC. The encoded protein is CSVEDHPRDGYTF.

This clone was counted between two and nine times. CDR3 in DNA: TGTGCCAGCAGTGAATTGGGGCATTCCTACGAGCAGTACTTC. Encoded protein: CASSELGHSYEQYF. This chain connects TRBV25-1 to TRBJ2-7, with D perhaps TRBD1 (5 bases). Looked up from germline, CDR1 is MGHDK and CDR2 is SYGVNS. This CDR3 comprises 14 residues. Trimming pared 1 base from V and 1 base from J, leaving 8 bases between.

The chain is built from TRBV2 and TRBJ1-2; TRBD1 matches at 7 bases. There are 15 residues in the CDR3. J was trimmed by 4 bases and V by 4 bases; bases with no gene match: 9. The germline V gene has CDR1 SNHLY and CDR2 FYNNEI. The CDR3 is CASSGPTGALYGYTF. DNA for the CDR3: TGTGCCAGCAGTGGCCCAACAGGGGCCCTCTATGGCTACACCTTC.

The rearrangement uses TRBV4-2 and TRBJ2-7, with D possibly matching TRBD2 (7 bases). V gave up 1 base and J gave up 3 bases, with 16 bases separating them. The CDR3 is made up of 16 amino acids. Germline values: CDR1 LGHNA, CDR2 YNFKEQ. The CDR3: CASSQGPRGDYYEQYF. The CDR3 DNA reads as TGTGCCAGCAGCCAAGGGCCAAGGGGGGACTACTACGAGCAGTACTTC.

This clone was picked up one time. The chain couples TRBV5-8 to TRBJ1-3, with D possibly TRBD1 on 6 matching bases. This CDR3 is 14 amino acids long. V lost 6 bases and J 6 bases, leaving 16 bases between the germline ends. Germline CDR1 and CDR2: SGHTS and YDEGEE. This CDR3 is CASTRTGLENTIYF. In DNA form, the CDR3 reads TGTGCCAGCACCAGAACAGGGTTGGAAAACACCATATATTTT.

This rearrangement joins TRBV4-2 to TRBJ1-2; 7 bases are shared with TRBD1. The CDR3 has 15 amino acids. The germline CDR1 and CDR2 sequences are LGHNA and YNFKEQ. V dropped 0 bases and J dropped 6; count of bases not matched to a gene: 7. The CDR3 DNA reads as TGTGCCAGCAGCCAAGACGCACAGGGGCGTAATGGCTACACCTTC. Translated, it gives CASSQDAQGRNGYTF.

This clone was seen once. The chain is built from TRBV11-2 and TRBJ1-1; D gene unclear. Germline lookup yields CDR1 SGHAT and CDR2 FQNNGV. This CDR3 has 12 residues. The ends were cut back, 3 bases at V and 0 bases at J, with 2 bases in the middle. CDR3 protein: CASSFMNTEAFF. As DNA, the CDR3 is TGTGCCAGCAGCTTCATGAACACTGAAGCTTTCTTT.

This chain connects TRBV18 to TRBJ1-5; D remains ambiguous. The germline gives CDR1 KGHSH, CDR2 LQKENI. V lost 3 bases and J lost 6, with 15 bases in between. The CDR3 length is 15 residues. The CDR3 sequence is CASSPGTGSSQPQHF. The CDR3 DNA sequence: TGTGCCAGCTCACCGGGCACGGGATCCAGTCAGCCCCAGCATTTT.

The chain employs TRBV5-1 and TRBJ2-7; D remains unclear. Looked up from germline, CDR1 is SGHRS and CDR2 is YFSETQ. Trimming cost V 1 base and J 2 bases, with 4 bases left between them. The CDR3 extends over 12 amino acids. CDR3 amino acids: CASSLSAYEQYF. The CDR3 coding sequence is TGCGCCAGCAGCTTGTCTGCCTACGAGCAGTACTTC.

This clone showed up just a few times. This chain joins TRBV6-2 or TRBV6-3 and TRBJ1-5, with D maybe TRBD1 (5 bases). V lost 5 bases and J 5 bases, leaving 13 bases between the germline ends. Germline V CDR1 and CDR2: MNHEY, SVGEGT. The CDR3 has 14 residues. CDR3 protein: CASSPDISHQPQHF. The CDR3 bases are TGTGCCAGCAGTCCGGACATCTCCCATCAGCCCCAGCATTTT.